These 9 T cell receptor beta chains originate from one sample sequenced in a study of shared T cell receptors in the human thymus. Clones were sequenced by immunoSEQ multiplex PCR, and TCRdb holds only the in-frame ones, with some missing. The sample has under 700,000 clones, 75% to 85% seen once. These sequences were also reported in another study, on human thymus T cells.

The sequencing sample was made of thymocytes. These receptor sequences come from a boy less than two years old with a congenital heart defect.

About this clone itself: The same CDR3 is also encoded by other DNA sequences in this sample. The V call is TRBV7-8, the J call TRBJ2-7; 7 bases line up with TRBD1. CDR1 is SGHVS, CDR2 FQNEAQ, per germline. Unmatched junction bases numbered 4, after V lost 10 bases and J lost 1 base. This CDR3 has 12 residues. CDR3 sequence: CAIPGQSYEQYF. CDR3 sequence (DNA): TGTGCCATCCCGGGACAGTCCTACGAGCAGTACTTC.

The chain couples TRBV30 to TRBJ1-2, with 8 bases fitting TRBD1. J lost 8 bases, V lost 0 bases, and 8 bases had no gene match. Looked up from germline, CDR1 is GTSNPN and CDR2 is SVGIG (reference sequence). This CDR3 contains 14 residues. CDR3 bases: TGTGCCTGGAGTGTAAGGGGCAGGGGGCTAGGCTACACCTTC. It codes for CAWSVRGRGLGYTF.

The chain combines TRBV27 with TRBJ2-7, with D possibly matching TRBD2 (6 bases). The CDR3 runs 15 residues. V lost 0 bases to trimming and J lost 0 bases, with 9 bases between them. From germline, CDR1 is MNHEY and CDR2 SMNVEV (reference sequence). The CDR3 protein is CASSLSEGSSYEQYF. The CDR3 bases are TGTGCCAGCAGTTTATCGGAGGGATCCTCCTACGAGCAGTACTTC.

The rearrangement uses TRBV5-4 and TRBJ2-5, with 11 bases matching TRBD2. The CDR3 extends over 17 amino acids. V lost 0 bases to trimming and J lost 5 bases; unmatched junction nucleotides: 9. CDR1 and CDR2 (germline): SGHNT, YYREEE (reference sequence). The CDR3 bases are TGTGCCAGCAGCTTGGGTAGCGGGAGGGCCGGGGCGGAGACCCAGTACTTC. It codes for CASSLGSGRAGAETQYF.

This sequence joins TRBV5-6 and TRBJ1-5, with D unclear. The CDR3 is 16 residues long. Germline CDR1 and CDR2: SGHDT and YYEEEE. With 4 bases removed from V and 6 bases from J, the gap between germline ends came to 20 bases. CDR3: CASSAQSGLRGQPQHF. The CDR3 DNA sequence: TGTGCCAGCAGCGCCCAATCCGGGCTCCGGGGTCAGCCCCAGCATTTT.

The rearrangement joins TRBV5-4 to TRBJ2-5; 9 bases match TRBD2. The V segment lost 4 bases and the J segment 4 bases; nucleotides outside the gene matches: 8. The CDR3 has 15 residues. The V gene's germline CDR1 is SGHNT and CDR2 YYREEE (reference sequence). DNA of the CDR3: TGTGCCAGCAGCCCGGGAGCGGGAGGCCGAGAGACCCAGTACTTC. It is translated as CASSPGAGGRETQYF.

The chain employs TRBV15 and TRBJ2-1; perhaps TRBD1 as D (6 bases). The V end was cut by 10 bases, the J end by 5 bases, with 18 bases between. This CDR3 comprises 14 residues. The germline CDR1 and CDR2 sequences are LNHNV and YYDKDF (reference sequence). The CDR3 reads CANQETGFDNEQFF. Written as DNA, the CDR3 is TGTGCCAACCAAGAGACAGGTTTTGACAATGAGCAGTTCTTC. Based on the CDR3 plus reference TRBV15 and TRBJ2-1, the full variable domain is DAMVIQNPRYQVTQFGKPVTLSCSQTLNHNVMYWYQQKSSQAPKLLFHYYDKDFNNEADTPDNFQSRRPNTSFCFLDIRSPGLGDTAMYLCANQETGFDNEQFFGPGTRLTVL.

In DNA form, the CDR3 reads TGTGCCTGGAGTGTAGGAAGGGGAGGGGACACCATATATTTT. Its protein product is CAWSVGRGGDTIYF. The genes are TRBV30 and TRBJ1-3, with D perhaps TRBD1 (5 bases). From germline, CDR1 is GTSNPN and CDR2 SVGIG (reference sequence). V shed 0 bases and J shed 8 bases, with 14 bases lying between them. The CDR3 spans 14 residues.

The DNA for the CDR3 is TGTGCCAGCAGCCGAATTAACAGGGGCTCCTACGAGCAGTACTTC. It encodes CASSRINRGSYEQYF. The genes are TRBV4-2 and TRBJ2-7; 7 nucleotides agree with TRBD1. Trimming cost V 4 bases and J 0 bases; bases outside gene matches: 6. The germline V gene has CDR1 LGHNA and CDR2 YNFKEQ. The CDR3 is made up of 15 amino acids.